This TCR beta chain was sequenced in a study of T cell responses to AZD1222 COVID-19 vaccine. The wider study: Second-dose recipients at about 4 or about 12 weeks were treated as one pooled group.

About this clone: The antigen remains unidentified.

Findings and limits, study-wide: Spike regions recognized by vaccine-associated CD4 TCRs spanned the protein, led by 160-218 and 743-854. Donors were largely white British and mainly female; clonal diversity was possibly underestimated.

The protocol was immunoSEQ multiplex PCR, while the TCRdb copy is restricted to in-frame clones and leaves out a portion. The sample yields 100,000 to 140,000 clones, roughly 90% seen once. The V end was cut by 6 bases, the J end by 1 base, with 7 bases between. The CDR3 sequence is 13 residues long. The input for sequencing was peripheral blood, taken on day 0 of AZD1222 vaccination. The source of this sequence is an adult in good health. The rearrangement uses TRBV12-3 or TRBV12-4 and TRBJ1-3, with D maybe TRBD1 (5 bases). The CDR3 loop reads CASRGLSGNTIYF. In DNA, the CDR3 is TGTGCCAGCAGGGGACTTTCTGGAAACACCATATATTTT.